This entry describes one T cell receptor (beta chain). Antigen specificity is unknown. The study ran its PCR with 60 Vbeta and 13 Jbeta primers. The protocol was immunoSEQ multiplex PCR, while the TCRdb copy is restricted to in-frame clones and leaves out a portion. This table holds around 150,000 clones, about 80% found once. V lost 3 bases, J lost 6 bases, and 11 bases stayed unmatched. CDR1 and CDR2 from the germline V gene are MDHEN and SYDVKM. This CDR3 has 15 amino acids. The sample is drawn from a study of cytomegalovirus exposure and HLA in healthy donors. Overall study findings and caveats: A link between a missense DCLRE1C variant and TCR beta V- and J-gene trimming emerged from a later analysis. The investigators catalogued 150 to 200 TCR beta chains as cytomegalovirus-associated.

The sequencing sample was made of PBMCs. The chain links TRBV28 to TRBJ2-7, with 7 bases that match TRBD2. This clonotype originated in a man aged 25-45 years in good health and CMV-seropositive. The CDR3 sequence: CASSLGGPSRSEQYF. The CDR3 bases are TGTGCCAGCAGTTTGGGAGGGCCTTCCCGAAGCGAGCAGTACTTC. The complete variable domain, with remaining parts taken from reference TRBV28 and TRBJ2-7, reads DVKVTQSSRYLVKRTGEKVFLECVQDMDHENMFWYRQDPGLGLRLIYFSYDVKMKEKGDIPEGYSVSREKKERFSLILESASTNQTSMYLCASSLGGPSRSEQYFGPGTRLTVT.